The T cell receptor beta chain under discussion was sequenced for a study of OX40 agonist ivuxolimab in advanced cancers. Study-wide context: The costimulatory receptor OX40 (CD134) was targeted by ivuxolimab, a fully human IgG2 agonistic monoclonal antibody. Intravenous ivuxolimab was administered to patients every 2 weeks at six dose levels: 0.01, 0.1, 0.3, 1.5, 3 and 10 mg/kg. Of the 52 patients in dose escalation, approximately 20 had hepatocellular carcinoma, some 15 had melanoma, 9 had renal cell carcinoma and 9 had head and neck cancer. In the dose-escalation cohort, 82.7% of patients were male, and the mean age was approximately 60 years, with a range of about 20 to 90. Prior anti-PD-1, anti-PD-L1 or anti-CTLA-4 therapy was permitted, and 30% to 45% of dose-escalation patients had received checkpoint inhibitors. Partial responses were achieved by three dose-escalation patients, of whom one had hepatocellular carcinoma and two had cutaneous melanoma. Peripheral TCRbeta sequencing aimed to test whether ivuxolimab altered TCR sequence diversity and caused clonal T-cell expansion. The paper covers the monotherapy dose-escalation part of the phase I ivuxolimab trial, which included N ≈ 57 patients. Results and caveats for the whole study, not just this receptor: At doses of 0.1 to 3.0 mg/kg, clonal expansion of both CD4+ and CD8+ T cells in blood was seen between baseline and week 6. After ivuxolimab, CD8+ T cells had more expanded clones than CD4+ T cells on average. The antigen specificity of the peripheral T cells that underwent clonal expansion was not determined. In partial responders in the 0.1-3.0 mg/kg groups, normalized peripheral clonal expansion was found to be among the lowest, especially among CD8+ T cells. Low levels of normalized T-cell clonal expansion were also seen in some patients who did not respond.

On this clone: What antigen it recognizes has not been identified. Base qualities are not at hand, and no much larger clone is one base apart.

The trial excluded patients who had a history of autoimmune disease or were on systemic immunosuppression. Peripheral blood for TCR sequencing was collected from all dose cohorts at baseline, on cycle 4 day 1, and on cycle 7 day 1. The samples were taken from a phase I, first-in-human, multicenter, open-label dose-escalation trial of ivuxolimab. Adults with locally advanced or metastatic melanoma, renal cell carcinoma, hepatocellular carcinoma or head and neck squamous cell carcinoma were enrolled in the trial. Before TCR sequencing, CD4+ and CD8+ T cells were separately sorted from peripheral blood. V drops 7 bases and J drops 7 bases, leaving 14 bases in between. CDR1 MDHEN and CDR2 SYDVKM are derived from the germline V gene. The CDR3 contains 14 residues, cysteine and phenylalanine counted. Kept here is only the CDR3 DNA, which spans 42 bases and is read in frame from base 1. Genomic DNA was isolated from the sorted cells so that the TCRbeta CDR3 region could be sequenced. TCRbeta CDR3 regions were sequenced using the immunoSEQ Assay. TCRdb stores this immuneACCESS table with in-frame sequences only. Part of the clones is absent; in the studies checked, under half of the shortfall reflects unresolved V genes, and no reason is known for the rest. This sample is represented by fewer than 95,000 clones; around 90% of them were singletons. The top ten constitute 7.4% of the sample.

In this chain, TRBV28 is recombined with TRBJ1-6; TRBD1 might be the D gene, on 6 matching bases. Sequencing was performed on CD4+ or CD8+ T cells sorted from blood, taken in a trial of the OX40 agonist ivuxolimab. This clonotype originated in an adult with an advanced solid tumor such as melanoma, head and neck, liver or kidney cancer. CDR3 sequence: CASKGGVVNSPLHF. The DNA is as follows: TGTGCCAGCAAGGGGGGGGTGGTCAATTCACCCCTCCACTTT.